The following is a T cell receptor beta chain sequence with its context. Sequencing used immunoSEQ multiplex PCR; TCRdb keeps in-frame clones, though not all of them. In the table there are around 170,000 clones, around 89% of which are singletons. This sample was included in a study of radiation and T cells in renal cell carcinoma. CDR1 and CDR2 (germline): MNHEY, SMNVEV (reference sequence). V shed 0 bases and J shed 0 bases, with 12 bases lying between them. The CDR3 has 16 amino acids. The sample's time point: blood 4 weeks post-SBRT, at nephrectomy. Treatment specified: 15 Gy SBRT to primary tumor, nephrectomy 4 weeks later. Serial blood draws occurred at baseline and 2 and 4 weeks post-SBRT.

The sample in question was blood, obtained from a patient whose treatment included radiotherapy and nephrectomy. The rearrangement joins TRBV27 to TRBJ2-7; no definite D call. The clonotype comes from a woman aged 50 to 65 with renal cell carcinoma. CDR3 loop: CASSLSRAARSYEQYF. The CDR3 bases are TGTGCCAGCAGTTTATCACGCGCGGCCCGCTCCTACGAGCAGTACTTC.